The source of this T cell receptor beta chain is a study of cytomegalovirus exposure and HLA in healthy donors (dated by TCRdb to about 2017). Turning to the overall study: In an earlier analysis of 550 to 750 of the donors, 250 to 300 Gb of sequence data and some 100 million unique TCR beta sequences from roughly 190 million T cells were reported. An early release covering some 640 HLA-typed donors comprised about 310 gigabases of sequencing data and 65 million to 100 million unique TCR sequences. Among the approximately 400 genotyped donors, under 90% belonged to the genetic ancestry cluster associated with self-reported Caucasian donors. The study aimed to test whether signatures of past pathogen exposure could be identified by cataloging public T cell receptors. The study profiled the T cell repertoires of more than 500 subjects by immunosequencing and related them to cytomegalovirus serostatus. Along with the 666-subject first cohort, a separate validation cohort of over a hundred different subjects was used. The study combined high-throughput TCR immunosequencing, statistical association of individual TCRs with disease status, and machine learning to predict cytomegalovirus infection status. In a later analysis, previously published TCR beta repertoires from 666 donors were re-analyzed and high-resolution HLA genotyping was added so that TCR occurrence patterns could be studied. The later analysis used no new phenotypic data to find candidate immune exposures, relying instead on TCR beta sequences and their occurrence across donors. To decide whether each TCR beta V gene segment behaved as functional or pseudogenic, an earlier analysis of some 540 of the donors relied on high-throughput TCR beta sequencing. Donor age, sex, ethnicity and CMV serostatus were compiled alongside the repertoire data. A later genetic analysis used genome-wide SNP genotypes for about 60% of the roughly 700 donors, treating that subset as a discovery cohort. Every discovery cohort repertoire had been produced on one sequencing platform. Both class I and class II loci were covered by HLA typing, at four-digit resolution. The number of donors typed differed by locus, with roughly 620-630 for A, B, C, DRB1 and DQB1, around 500 for DQA1, approximately 580 for DPA1, and around 460 for DPB1. About five DR-DQ haplotypes were treated as single units for association and clustering because of strong linkage in the cohort. Among some 400 genotyped donors of the cohort, an average of approximately 240,000 unique TCR beta nucleotide sequences were sequenced per donor, 15% to 20% of them non-productive.

The library was made by the immunoSEQ multiplex PCR assay. The multiplex PCR relied on a mix of 60 forward primers for TCR Vbeta segments and 13 reverse primers for TCR Jbeta segments. The CDR3 region of rearranged TCR beta genes was amplified from genomic DNA by a multiplex PCR assay. Amplified TCR beta libraries were sequenced as 87-base-pair reads on the Illumina HiSeq System. On the study's bioinformatics: A later analysis tallied some 79 million unique TCR beta chains across the 700 or so repertoires, and approximately 9.9 million of those chains were shared by two or more donors. Raw reads were error-corrected and collapsed into unique sequences with a nearest-neighbor algorithm that merged closely related sequences to remove PCR and sequencing errors. Alignment of CDR3 sequences to IMGT reference sequences was used to assign V, D and J gene segments. For a sequence to be retained, at least a six-nucleotide match to both a V gene segment and a J gene segment was required. A rearrangement counted as productive if the CDR3 had no stop codons and remained in frame with V and J, and every other rearrangement counted as non-productive. CDR3 was defined by IMGT convention, running from the second conserved V-encoded cysteine to the conserved J-encoded phenylalanine. Sequences without an unambiguous match to a single V gene segment were excluded from the earlier analysis of about 640 of the donors. In an earlier analysis of 587 of the donors, V segments were called functional above 56.7% productive rearrangements and were called segregating when the between-donor standard deviation exceeded 5%. A statistical classification framework was developed to diagnose cytomegalovirus status using the catalog of TCR beta chain sequences. A later analysis assigned V and J genes by comparing TCR nucleotide sequences with IMGT/GENE-DB human TR gene sequences. The TCRdist pipeline was used in a later analysis to assign CDR3 sequences and most-parsimonious VDJ recombination scenarios. A later analysis defined each TCR beta chain by its CDR3 amino acid sequence plus V-gene family, and excluded reads lacking a unique V-gene family. A later analysis removed roughly 590 highly shared, low-generation-probability nucleotide sequences to deal with suspected cross-contamination and a sequencing artifact. In a later analysis, a clonal expansion index was calculated for each public chain from normalized within-repertoire ranks of inferred template counts. In a later analysis, generation probabilities were computed with a VDJ recombination model fitted to out-of-frame rearrangements, and the resulting probabilities were checked against IGoR. In a later analysis, hypergeometric tests were used to score TCR-TCR, TCR-HLA and TCR-CMV co-occurrence, with a repertoire-size bias correction applied to TCR pairs. To estimate false discovery rates, a later analysis permuted the HLA or CMV assignments 20 times. In a later analysis, co-occurring TCRs were grouped using DBSCAN, with TCRdist sequence similarity added in when clustering inside HLA-allele-positive subsets. Repertoires with fewer than 30,000 or more than 120,000 public chains were left out of co-occurrence clustering, as were a handful of repertoires with anomalous nucleotide sharing. TCRdb re-hosts the immuneACCESS table, in-frame sequences only. Its copies lack some clones; in the studies checked, an unresolved V gene accounts for under half of them, and the cause for the rest is not known. V and J calls plus clone size are reproduced from that table; the DNA served to infer D and trimming. The sample data list roughly 100,000 clones, and about 80% of these were observed just once. About 5.7% of the sample is taken by the ten largest.

As regards this clone: Its recognized antigen is unknown. No much larger clone is present one base from it, and per-base qualities are unavailable.

Its CDR3 holds 16 amino acids, cysteine through phenylalanine. Of the read, only the CDR3 DNA is kept; its 48 bases are in frame from base 1. Reading the germline V gene gives CDR1 KGHSH and CDR2 LQKENI. Trimming leaves V shorter by 1 base and J shorter by 3 bases, with the junction holding 3 bases beyond the gene matches. The cohort comprised 710 or so healthy bone marrow donors. Cohort members were all nominally healthy when sampled, although unrecorded immune exposures were likely present. The donor tested CMV seropositive and was one of the 289 seropositive cohort members. A peripheral blood sample was collected from each donor, and TCR beta sequencing was performed on peripheral blood mononuclear cells. The Qiagen DNeasy Blood Extraction Kit was used to extract genomic DNA from the blood cell samples. General findings and caveats noted by the study authors: In a later analysis, 16,951 TCR beta sequences were associated with specific HLA alleles at a false discovery rate of 0.05. A further reported finding was that TCR beta sequences accurately predicted the HLA-A and HLA-B alleles for most subjects in the first cohort. Presence/absence analyses assumed roughly uniform sequencing depth across donors, an assumption that may not hold. According to a later genetic analysis, donors in an Asian-associated ancestry cluster had fewer N-insertions in productive TCRs than the approximately 710-donor mean. A later analysis found that TCR association rates varied across HLA loci, with DRB1 alleles showing the most associated TCRs and HLA-C alleles the fewest. According to a later analysis, most CMV-associated TCR beta chains appeared to be HLA-restricted, and the HLA associations seemed to be driven largely by CMV exposure. In vitro tests confirmed that a few of the cytomegalovirus-associated TCR beta chains recognize cytomegalovirus antigens. It was suggested by the authors that the approach could potentially be generalized to other disease states and immunological phenotypes. While some public TCRs were present in many individuals, most TCR sequences turned up only very rarely across donors. A cluster of highly shared sequence variants was judged likely to be a technical artifact of the sequencing pipeline. A total of 150 or so TCR beta chains were listed by the study as associated with cytomegalovirus. In a later analysis, HLA-associated TCR beta chains showed more clonal expansion and lower generation probabilities than non-associated chains that were equally common. In an earlier analysis of about 600 of the donors, most TCR beta V segments appeared in productive rearrangements about 90% or about 30% of the time, broadly matching IMGT annotations. V-gene and J-gene trimming of TCR beta chains was associated with a missense DCLRE1C variant in a later genetic analysis, and the association was replicated in an independent cohort. When HLA alleles, especially DR and DQ, strongly co-occurred, TCR associations were difficult to assign to individual alleles. For the cohort, immune exposure information was limited to CMV serostatus. About 17 rarely observed V segments, including chromosome 9 orphons, were excluded from the earlier analysis of about 600 of the donors because counts were too low. In a later analysis, several top co-occurrence clusters were reported to appear linked to parvovirus B19, influenza, CMV and Epstein-Barr virus. Some IMGT-functional V segments, including TRBV6-2 and TRBV6-3, could not be told apart with the 87-base-pair reads, so those segments were excluded. The classifier was reported to diagnose cytomegalovirus status with high specificity and sensitivity in both the original cohort and the validation cohort. Because some donors lacked HLA typing at each locus, the association tests relied only on the typed subset. Linkage disequilibrium might explain the correlated functional status among segregating V segments, but an unknown experimental factor could not be ruled out. In this cohort, only TCR beta chains were sequenced, and detectable features were limited by the absence of alpha or paired-chain data.

This sequence uses TRBV18 and TRBJ2-7, with 13 bases in between that match TRBD2. The specimen sequenced was PBMCs. The TCR sequence derives from a woman under 30 in good health and CMV-seropositive. This receptor carries the CDR3 CASSPLRLAGGYEQYF. Here is the DNA: TGTGCCAGCTCACCACTCCGACTAGCGGGAGGCTACGAGCAGTACTTC.